This entry concerns a single T cell receptor beta chain. This sample was included in a study of OX40 agonist ivuxolimab in advanced cancers. The protocol was immunoSEQ multiplex PCR, while the TCRdb copy is restricted to in-frame clones and leaves out a portion. The sample contains 70,000 to 80,000 clones, roughly 88% of which appear only once. This clonotype was obtained from an adult with an advanced solid tumor such as melanoma, head and neck, liver or kidney cancer. This specimen consisted of CD4+ or CD8+ T cells sorted from blood, obtained in a trial of the OX40 agonist ivuxolimab.

CDR3 sequence: CASSQISGSGPYEQYF. Written as DNA, the CDR3 is TGTGCCAGCAGCCAGATAAGCGGGAGCGGCCCCTACGAGCAGTACTTC. The chain uses TRBV4-2 and TRBJ2-7; 8 bases agree with TRBD2. From germline, CDR1 is LGHNA and CDR2 YNFKEQ. V shed 3 bases and J 2 bases; nucleotides not matched to a gene: 9. CDR3 length equals 16 residues.